This T cell receptor beta chain comes out of a study of regulatory T cells in long-lasting Graves disease. Library construction for TCR beta used iRepertoire HTBI primers and Arm-PCR of CDR3 regions. TCRdb recomputed calls from the multiplex PCR reads with MiXCR, one row per CDR3 protein. This sample yields around 500,000 distinct CDR3 sequences, of which around 21% are seen a single time; 6.5% to 8% belongs to the top ten. This clonotype was counted many times. Time point described: persistent/refractory GD, antithyroid drugs over 5 years with positive TRAb. Construction of the TCR library relied on RNA isolated from PBMCs. The V gene's germline CDR1 is MDHEN and CDR2 SYDVKM. The V end was cut by 4 bases, the J end by 5 bases, with 14 bases between. This CDR3 comprises 14 residues.

This sequence originates from a female donor with Graves disease. The chain links TRBV28 to TRBJ1-1; D gene uncertain. The material sequenced was peripheral blood mononuclear cells (PBMCs), taken when the disease was refractory, from a patient treated with antithyroid drugs. The CDR3 loop is CASSSRTTGTEAFF. The CDR3 DNA follows: TGTGCCAGCAGTTCTCGAACAACGGGGACTGAAGCTTTCTTT.